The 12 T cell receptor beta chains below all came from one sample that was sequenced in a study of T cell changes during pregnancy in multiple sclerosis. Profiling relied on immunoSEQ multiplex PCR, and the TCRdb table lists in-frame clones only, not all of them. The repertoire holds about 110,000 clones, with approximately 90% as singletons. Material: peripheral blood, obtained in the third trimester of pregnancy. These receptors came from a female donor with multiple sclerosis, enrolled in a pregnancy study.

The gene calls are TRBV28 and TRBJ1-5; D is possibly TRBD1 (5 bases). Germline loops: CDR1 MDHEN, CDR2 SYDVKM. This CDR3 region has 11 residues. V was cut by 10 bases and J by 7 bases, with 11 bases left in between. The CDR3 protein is CATGGKQPQHF. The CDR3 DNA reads TGTGCCACGGGGGGGAAACAGCCCCAGCATTTT.

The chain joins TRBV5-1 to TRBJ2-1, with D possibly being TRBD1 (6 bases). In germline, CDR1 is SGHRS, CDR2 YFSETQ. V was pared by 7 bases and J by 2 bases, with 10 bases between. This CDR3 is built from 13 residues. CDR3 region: CASHAGAYNEQFF. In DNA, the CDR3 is TGCGCCAGCCACGCAGGGGCCTACAATGAGCAGTTCTTC.

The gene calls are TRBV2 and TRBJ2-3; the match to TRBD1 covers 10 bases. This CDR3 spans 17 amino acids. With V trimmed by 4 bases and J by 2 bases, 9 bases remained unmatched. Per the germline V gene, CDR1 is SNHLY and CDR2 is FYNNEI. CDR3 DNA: TGTGCCAGCAGTGGGATGGACAGGGGGGTTTACACAGATACGCAGTATTTT. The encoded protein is CASSGMDRGVYTDTQYF.

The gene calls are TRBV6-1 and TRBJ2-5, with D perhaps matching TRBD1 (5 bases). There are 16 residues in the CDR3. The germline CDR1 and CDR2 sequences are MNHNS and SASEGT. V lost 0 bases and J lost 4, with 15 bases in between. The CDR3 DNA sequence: TGTGCCAGCAGTGAAGCGCTGGCAGGGAACGTAGAGACCCAGTACTTC. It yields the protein CASSEALAGNVETQYF.

The CDR3 spells CASSISQNNQPQHF. The CDR3, as DNA: TGTGCCAGTAGTATAAGTCAGAATAATCAGCCCCAGCATTTT. This rearrangement joins TRBV19 to TRBJ1-5; D ambiguous. Germline loops: CDR1 LNHDA, CDR2 SQIVND (reference sequence). V lost 2 bases to trimming and J lost 4 bases, with 9 bases between them. This CDR3 contains 14 residues.

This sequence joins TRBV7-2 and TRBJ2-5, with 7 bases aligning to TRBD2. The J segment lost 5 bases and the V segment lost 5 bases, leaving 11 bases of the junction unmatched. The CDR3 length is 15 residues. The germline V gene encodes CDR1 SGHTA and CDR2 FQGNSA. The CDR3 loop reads CASSIGLGEGETQYF. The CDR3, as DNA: TGTGCCAGCAGCATCGGACTAGGGGAGGGTGAGACCCAGTACTTC.

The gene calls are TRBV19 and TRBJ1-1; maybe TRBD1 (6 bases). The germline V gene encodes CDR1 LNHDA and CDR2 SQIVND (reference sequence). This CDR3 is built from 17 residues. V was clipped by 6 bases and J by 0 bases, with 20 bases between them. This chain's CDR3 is CASSLQGFRVMNTEAFF. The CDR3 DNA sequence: TGTGCCAGTAGCCTCCAGGGGTTTCGGGTCATGAACACTGAAGCTTTCTTT.

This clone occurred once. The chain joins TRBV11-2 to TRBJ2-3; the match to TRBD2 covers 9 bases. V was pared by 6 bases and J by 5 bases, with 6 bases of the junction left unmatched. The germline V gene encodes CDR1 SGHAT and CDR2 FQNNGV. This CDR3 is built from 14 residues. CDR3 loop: CASRPLAGLDTQYF. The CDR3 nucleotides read TGTGCCAGCAGACCTCTAGCGGGGTTAGATACGCAGTATTTT.

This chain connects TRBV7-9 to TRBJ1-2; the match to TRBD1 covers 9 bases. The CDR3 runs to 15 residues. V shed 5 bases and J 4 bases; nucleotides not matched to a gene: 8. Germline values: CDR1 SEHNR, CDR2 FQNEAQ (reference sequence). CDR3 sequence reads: CASSTDRGDGYGYTF. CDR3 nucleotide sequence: TGTGCCAGCAGCACCGACAGGGGGGACGGCTATGGCTACACCTTC.

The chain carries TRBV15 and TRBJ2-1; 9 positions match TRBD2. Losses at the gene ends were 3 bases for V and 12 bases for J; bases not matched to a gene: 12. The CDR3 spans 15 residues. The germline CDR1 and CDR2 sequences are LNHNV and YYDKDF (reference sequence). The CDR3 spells CATSRALAGPLPQFF. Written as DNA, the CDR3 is TGTGCCACCAGCAGGGCGCTAGCGGGACCCCTCCCGCAGTTCTTC.

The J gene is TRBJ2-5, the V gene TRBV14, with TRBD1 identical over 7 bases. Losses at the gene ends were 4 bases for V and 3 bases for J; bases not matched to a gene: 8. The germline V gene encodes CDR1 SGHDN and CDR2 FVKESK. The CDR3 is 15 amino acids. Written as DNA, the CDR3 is TGTGCCAGCAGCCCTCGACAGGGTAGAGAAGAGACCCAGTACTTC. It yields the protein CASSPRQGREETQYF.

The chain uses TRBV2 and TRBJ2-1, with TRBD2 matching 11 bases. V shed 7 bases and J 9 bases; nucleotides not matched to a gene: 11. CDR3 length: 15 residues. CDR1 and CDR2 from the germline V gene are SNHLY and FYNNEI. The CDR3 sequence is CASTPVSGRAGEQFF. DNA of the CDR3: TGTGCCAGCACTCCCGTTAGCGGGAGGGCCGGTGAGCAGTTCTTC.